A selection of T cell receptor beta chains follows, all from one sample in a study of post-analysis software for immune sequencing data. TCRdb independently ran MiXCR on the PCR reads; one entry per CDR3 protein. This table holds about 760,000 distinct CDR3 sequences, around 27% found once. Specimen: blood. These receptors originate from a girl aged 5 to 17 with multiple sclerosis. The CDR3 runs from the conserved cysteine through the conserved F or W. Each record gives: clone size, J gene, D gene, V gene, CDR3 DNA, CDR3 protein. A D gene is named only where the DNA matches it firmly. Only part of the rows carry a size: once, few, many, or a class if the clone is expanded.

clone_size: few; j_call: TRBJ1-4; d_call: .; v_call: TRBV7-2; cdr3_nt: TGTGCCAGCAGCCGCGGGCCCCCCTCAACTAATGAAAAACTGTTTTTT; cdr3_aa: CASSRGPPSTNEKLFF
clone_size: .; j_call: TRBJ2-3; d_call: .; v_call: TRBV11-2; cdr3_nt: TGTGCCAGCAGCTTAGACAGCTTTCATACGCAGTATTTT; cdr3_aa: CASSLDSFHTQYF
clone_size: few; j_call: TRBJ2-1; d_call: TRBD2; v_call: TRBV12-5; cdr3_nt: TGTGCTAGTGGTTTGACACGGGGGGGCCGGCGACATGAGCAGTTCTTC; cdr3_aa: CASGLTRGGRRHEQFF
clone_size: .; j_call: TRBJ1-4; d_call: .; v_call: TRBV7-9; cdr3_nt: TGTGCCAGCAGCTTAGAAGGGGGAACTGAAAAACTGTTTTTT; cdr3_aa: CASSLEGGTEKLFF
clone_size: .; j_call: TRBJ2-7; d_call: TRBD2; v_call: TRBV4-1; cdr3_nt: TGCGCCAGCAGCCGGGGGACTAGCGGGGCCTACGAGCAGTACTTC; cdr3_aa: CASSRGTSGAYEQYF
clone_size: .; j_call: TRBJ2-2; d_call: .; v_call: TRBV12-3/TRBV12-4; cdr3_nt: TGTGCCAGCAGCTTAGTTACCGGGACGGAACACGCCGGGGAGCTGTTTTTT; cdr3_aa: CASSLVTGTEHAGELFF
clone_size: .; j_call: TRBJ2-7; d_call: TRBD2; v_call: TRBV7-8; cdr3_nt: TGTGCCAGCAGCAAGCTCGCGGGGGAGGGCACCTACGAGCAGTACTTC; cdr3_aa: CASSKLAGEGTYEQYF
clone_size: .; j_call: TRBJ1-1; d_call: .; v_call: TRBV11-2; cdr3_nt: TGTGCCAGCAGCCGCGACAGCTTCGGCACTGAAGCTTTCTTT; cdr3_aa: CASSRDSFGTEAFF
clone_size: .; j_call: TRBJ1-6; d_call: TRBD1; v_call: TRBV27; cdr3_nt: TGTGCCAGCAGTTCACTTCGGACAGGGGGAGGCTCACCCCTCCACTTT; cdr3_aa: CASSSLRTGGGSPLHF
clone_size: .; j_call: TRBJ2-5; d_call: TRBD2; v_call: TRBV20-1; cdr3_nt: TGCAGTGCTAGAGAGGGCACTAGCGGAGAGACCCAGTACTTC; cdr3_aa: CSAREGTSGETQYF
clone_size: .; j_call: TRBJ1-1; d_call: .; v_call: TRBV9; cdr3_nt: TGTGCCAGCAGCGTAGGTGAGGGTGGAGCTTTCTTT; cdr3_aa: CASSVGEGGAFF
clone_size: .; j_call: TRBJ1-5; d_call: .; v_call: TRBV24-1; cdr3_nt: TGTGCCACCAGTGATTTGTCGATCAATCAGCCCCAGCATTTT; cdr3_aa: CATSDLSINQPQHF
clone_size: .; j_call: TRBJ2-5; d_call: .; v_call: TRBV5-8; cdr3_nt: TGTGTCAGCAGCTTAGAGGGGACCAGGGAGACCCAGTACTTC; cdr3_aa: CVSSLEGTRETQYF
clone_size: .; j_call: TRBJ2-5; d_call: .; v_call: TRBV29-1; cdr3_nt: TGCAGCGTTGAGGCAGGGCCCTTCAATGAGCAGTACTTC; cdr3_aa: CSVEAGPFNEQYF
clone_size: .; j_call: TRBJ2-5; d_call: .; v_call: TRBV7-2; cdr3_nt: TGTGCCAGCAGCTTACCGGGGCTGAAGACCCAGTACTTC; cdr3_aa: CASSLPGLKTQYF
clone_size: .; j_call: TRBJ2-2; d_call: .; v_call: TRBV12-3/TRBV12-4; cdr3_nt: TGTGCCAGCAGTTTACCAGGGCGGCGGGAGCTGTTTTTT; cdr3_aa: CASSLPGRRELFF
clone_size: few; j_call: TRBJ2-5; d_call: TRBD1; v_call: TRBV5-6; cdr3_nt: TGTGCCAGCAGGCCCGGCAGGGGGAAGACCCAGTACTTC; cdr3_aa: CASRPGRGKTQYF
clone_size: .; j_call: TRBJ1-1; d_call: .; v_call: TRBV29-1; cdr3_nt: TGCAGCGTTGAATCCAGCAGGGGCACTGAAGCTTTCTTT; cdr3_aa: CSVESSRGTEAFF
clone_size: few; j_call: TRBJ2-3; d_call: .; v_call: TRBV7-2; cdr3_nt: TGTGCCAGCAGCTTATCCCGACTAGCAGATACGCAGTATTTT; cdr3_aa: CASSLSRLADTQYF
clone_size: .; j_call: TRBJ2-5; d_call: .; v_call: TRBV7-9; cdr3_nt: TGTGCCAGCAGCACGGGGACCCAAGAGACCCAGTACTTC; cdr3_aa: CASSTGTQETQYF
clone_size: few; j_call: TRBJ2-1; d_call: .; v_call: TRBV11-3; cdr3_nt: TGTGCCAGCAGCCCAGGGCAGGCAACTTACAATGAGCAGTTCTTC; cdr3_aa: CASSPGQATYNEQFF
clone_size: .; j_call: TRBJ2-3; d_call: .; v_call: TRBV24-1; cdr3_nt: TGTGCCACCAGTGATTTGGGCAGGGACCCAGATACGCAGTATTTT; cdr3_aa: CATSDLGRDPDTQYF
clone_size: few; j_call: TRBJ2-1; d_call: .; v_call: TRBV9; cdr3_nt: TGTGCCAGCAGCGAACCTTGGGGGGGAGGGGGCACCTCCTACAATGAGCAGTTCTTC; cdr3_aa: CASSEPWGGGGTSYNEQFF
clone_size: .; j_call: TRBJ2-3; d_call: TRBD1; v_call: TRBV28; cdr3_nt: TGTGCCAGCAGTTGGTGGACAGGGACAACAAGCACAGATACGCAGTATTTT; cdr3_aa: CASSWWTGTTSTDTQYF
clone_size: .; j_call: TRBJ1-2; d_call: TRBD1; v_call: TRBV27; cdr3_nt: TGTGCCAGCAGCCCCCACAGGGGATTTAGGGGTGGCTACACCTTC; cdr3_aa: CASSPHRGFRGGYTF
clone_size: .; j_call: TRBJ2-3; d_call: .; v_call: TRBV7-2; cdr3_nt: TGTGCCAGCAGCTTAGCACCCTGGGGGGCCTCCACAGATACGCAGTATTTT; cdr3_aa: CASSLAPWGASTDTQYF
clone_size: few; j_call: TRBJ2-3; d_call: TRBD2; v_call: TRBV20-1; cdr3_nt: TGCAGTGCTTTGAGCGGGGGGGCCTTAGATACGCAGTATTTT; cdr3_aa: CSALSGGALDTQYF
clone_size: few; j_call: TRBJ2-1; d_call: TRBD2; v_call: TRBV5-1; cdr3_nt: TGCGCCAGCAGCTTGGCCGGCGTGGCGGGGGACGGGGATGAGCAGTTCTTC; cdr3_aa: CASSLAGVAGDGDEQFF
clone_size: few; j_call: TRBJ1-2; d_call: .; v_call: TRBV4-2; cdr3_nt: TGTGCCAGCAGCCAAATTGGCAGTCGGACCTATGGCTACACCTTC; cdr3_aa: CASSQIGSRTYGYTF
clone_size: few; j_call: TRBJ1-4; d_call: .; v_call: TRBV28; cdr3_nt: TGTGCCAGCAGGCTGCCGCTAACTAATGAAAAACTGTTTTTT; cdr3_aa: CASRLPLTNEKLFF
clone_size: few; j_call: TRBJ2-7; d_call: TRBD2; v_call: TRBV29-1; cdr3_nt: TGCAGCGTCGCCTCCCAGCGGGACTCCTACGAGCAGTACTTC; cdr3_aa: CSVASQRDSYEQYF
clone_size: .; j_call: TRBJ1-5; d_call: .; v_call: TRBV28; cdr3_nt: TGTGCCAGCAGTTTCTGGCAGGGTCAAGGCAATCAGCCCCAGCATTTT; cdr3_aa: CASSFWQGQGNQPQHF
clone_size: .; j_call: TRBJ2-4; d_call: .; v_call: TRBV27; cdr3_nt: TGTGCCAGCTCGATAGGGGGGGCTGGAGAGCAGTACTTC; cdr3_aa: CASSIGGAGEQYF
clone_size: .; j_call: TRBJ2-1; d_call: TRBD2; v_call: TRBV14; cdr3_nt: TGTGCCAGCAGGATGAGCGGGAGCTCCTACAATGAGCAGTTCTTC; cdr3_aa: CASRMSGSSYNEQFF
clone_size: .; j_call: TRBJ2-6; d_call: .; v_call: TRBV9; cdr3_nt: TGTGCCAGCAGCGACGACGGGACACGGTTCGCTGGGGCCAACGTCCTGACTTTC; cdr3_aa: CASSDDGTRFAGANVLTF
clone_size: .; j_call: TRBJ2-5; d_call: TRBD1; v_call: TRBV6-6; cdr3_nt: TGTGCCAGCAGTTACTTGGCACAGGGGAAGGGCGGGGAGACCCAGTACTTC; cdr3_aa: CASSYLAQGKGGETQYF
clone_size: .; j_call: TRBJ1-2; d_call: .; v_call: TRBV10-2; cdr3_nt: TGCGCCAGCAGGAAACGCAGGGGAGGGTCGGAGTATGGCTACACCTTC; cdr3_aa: CASRKRRGGSEYGYTF